This TCR beta chain is from a study of blood T cell repertoires in COVID-19. Study summary: Some COVID-19 samples were acute and others convalescent; all came from the United States, Italy and Spain.

The CDR3 sequence is 13 residues long. The germline V and J ends were trimmed by 5 bases and 1 base, with 3 bases remaining between them. Adults between about 18 and 89 years of age took part from under 25 US areas. Participants reported their clinical history, and cohort assignment relied on those reports. Only in-frame clones appear in the TCRdb table, and some are missing; sequencing was by immunoSEQ multiplex PCR. The sample has 350,000 to 500,000 clones, 70% to 90% seen once; the top ten hold roughly 1.4%. A remark on this clone: This sample includes further DNA sequences coding for the same CDR3.

This sequence originates from a woman aged 18-35 years who had been exposed to COVID-19. The sequencing sample was made of PBMCs or T cells enriched from blood (not recorded which). The chain has TRBV12-3 or TRBV12-4 and TRBJ2-6; D uncertain. CDR3 sequence: CASSLSGANVLTF. CDR3 DNA sequence: TGTGCCAGCAGTCTTTCTGGGGCCAACGTCCTGACTTTC.